This T cell receptor beta chain was captured in a study of blood T cell repertoires in COVID-19. Study background: The study drew acute and convalescent COVID-19 samples from the United States, Italy and Spain. The cDNA or gDNA used as material had been derived from T cells, B-cell-depleted T cells, or PBMCs.

Germline-derived CDR1 and CDR2 are LGHNT and FRNRAP. This CDR3 is 17 amino acids long. V shed 8 bases and J 2 bases; nucleotides not matched to a gene: 13. In the source study's methods: Amplification of reference gene primers provided the estimated nucleated cell counts. Repertoires were generated with immunoSEQ multiplex PCR, while TCRdb's copy carries only in-frame clones and drops some. That table gives V, J and clone size, and the DNA gave D and trimming. The repertoire holds approximately 130,000 clones, approximately 85% seen once, with 4.3% in the top ten. The sequence came from a human donor in a cohort sampled during active COVID-19. The chain uses TRBV12-5 and TRBJ2-3; TRBD2 matches 10 bases. Material for sequencing was peripheral blood. The CDR3 loop reads CASLSSRTSGTTDTQYF. CDR3 DNA: TGTGCTAGTCTTAGTAGCAGGACTAGCGGAACCACAGATACGCAGTATTTT. Variable domain in full (rest from reference TRBV12-5 and TRBJ2-3): DARVTQTPRHKVTEMGQEVTMRCQPILGHNTVFWYRQTMMQGLELLAYFRNRAPLDDSGMPKDRFSAEMPDATLATLKIQPSEPRDSAVYFCASLSSRTSGTTDTQYFGPGTRLTVL.